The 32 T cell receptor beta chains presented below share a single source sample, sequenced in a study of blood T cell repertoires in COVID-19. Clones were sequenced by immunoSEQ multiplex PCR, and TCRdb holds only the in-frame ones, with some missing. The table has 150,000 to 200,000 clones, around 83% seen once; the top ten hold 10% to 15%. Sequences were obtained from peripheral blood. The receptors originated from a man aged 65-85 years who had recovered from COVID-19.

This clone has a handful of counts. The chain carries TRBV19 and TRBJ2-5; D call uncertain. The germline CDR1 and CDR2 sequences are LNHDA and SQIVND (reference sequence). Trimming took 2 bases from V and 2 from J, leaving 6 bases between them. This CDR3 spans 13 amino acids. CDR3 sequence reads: CASSIQRQETQYF. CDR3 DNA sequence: TGTGCCAGTAGTATACAGAGGCAAGAGACCCAGTACTTC.

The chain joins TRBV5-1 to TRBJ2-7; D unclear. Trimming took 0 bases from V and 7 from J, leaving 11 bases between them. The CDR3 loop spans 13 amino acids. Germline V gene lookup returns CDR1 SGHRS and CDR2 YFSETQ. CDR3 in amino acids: CASSLDSLGEQYF. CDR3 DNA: TGCGCCAGCAGCTTGGACAGTCTCGGAGAGCAGTACTTC.

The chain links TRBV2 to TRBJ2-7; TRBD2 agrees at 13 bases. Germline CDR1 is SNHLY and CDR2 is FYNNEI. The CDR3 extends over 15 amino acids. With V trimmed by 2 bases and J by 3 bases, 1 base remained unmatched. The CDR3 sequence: CASSERTSGSYEQYF. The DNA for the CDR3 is TGTGCCAGCAGTGAAAGGACTAGCGGGAGCTACGAGCAGTACTTC.

CDR3 loop: CASSLHSYGYTF. The CDR3, as DNA: TGTGCCAGCAGTTTGCACAGCTATGGCTACACCTTC. The chain recombines TRBV12-3 or TRBV12-4 with TRBJ1-2; D remains ambiguous. The CDR3 runs 12 residues. The ends were cut back, 3 bases at V and 4 bases at J, with 6 bases in the middle.

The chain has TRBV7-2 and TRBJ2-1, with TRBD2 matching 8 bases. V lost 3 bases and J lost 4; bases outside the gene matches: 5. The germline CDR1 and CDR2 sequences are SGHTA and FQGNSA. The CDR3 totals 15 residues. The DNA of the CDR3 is TGTGCCAGCAGCTTTTACGGGAGGGAGTACAATGAGCAGTTCTTC. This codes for CASSFYGREYNEQFF.

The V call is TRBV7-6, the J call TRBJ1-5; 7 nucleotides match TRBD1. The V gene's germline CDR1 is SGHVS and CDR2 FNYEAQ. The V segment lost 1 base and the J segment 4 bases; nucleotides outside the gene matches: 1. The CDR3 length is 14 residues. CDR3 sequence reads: CASSLGQGNQPQHF. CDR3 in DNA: TGTGCCAGCAGCTTAGGACAGGGTAATCAGCCCCAGCATTTT.

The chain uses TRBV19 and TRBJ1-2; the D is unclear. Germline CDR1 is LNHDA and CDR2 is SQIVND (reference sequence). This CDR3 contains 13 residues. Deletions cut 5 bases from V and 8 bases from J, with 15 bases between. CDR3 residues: CASSDVSPRGYTF. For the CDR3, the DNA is TGTGCCAGTAGTGACGTATCCCCGCGGGGCTACACCTTC.

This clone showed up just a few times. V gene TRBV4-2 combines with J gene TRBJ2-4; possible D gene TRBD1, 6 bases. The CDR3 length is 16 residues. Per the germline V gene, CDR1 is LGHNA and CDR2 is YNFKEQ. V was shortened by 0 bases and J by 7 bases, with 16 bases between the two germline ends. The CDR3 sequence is CASSQDRTANGNIQYF. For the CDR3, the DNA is TGTGCCAGCAGCCAAGATAGGACAGCGAACGGGAACATTCAGTACTTC.

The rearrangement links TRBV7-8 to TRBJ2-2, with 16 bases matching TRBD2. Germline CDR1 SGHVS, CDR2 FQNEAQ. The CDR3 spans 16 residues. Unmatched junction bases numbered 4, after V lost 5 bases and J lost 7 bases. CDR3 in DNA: TGTGCCAGCAGCGGGACTAGCGGGAGGGCCAGCGGGGAGCTGTTTTTT. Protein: CASSGTSGRASGELFF.

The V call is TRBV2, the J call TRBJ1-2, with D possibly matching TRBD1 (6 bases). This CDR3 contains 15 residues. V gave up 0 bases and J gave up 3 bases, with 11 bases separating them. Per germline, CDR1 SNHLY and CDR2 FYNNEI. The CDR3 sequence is CASSEALGGHYGYTF. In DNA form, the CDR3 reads TGTGCCAGCAGTGAAGCGCTCGGGGGGCACTATGGCTACACCTTC.

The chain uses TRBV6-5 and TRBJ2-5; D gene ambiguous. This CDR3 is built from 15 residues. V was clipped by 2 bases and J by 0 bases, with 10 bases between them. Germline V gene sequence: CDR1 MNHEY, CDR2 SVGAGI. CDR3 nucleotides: TGTGCCAGCAGTTACGGGCTGAATGACCAAGAGACCCAGTACTTC. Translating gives CASSYGLNDQETQYF.

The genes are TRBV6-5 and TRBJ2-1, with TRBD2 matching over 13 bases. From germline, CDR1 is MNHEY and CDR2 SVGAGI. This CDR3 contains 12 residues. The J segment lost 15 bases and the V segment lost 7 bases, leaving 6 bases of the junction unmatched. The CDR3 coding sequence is TGTGCCAGCACGGGACTAGCGGGATTTACGTTCTTC. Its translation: CASTGLAGFTFF.

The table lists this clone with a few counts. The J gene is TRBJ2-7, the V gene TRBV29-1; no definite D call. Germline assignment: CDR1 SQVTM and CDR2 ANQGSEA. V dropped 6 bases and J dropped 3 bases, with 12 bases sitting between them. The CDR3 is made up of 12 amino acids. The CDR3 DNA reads TGCAGCGTGGTGGGCCAGAGCTACGAGCAGTACTTC. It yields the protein CSVVGQSYEQYF.

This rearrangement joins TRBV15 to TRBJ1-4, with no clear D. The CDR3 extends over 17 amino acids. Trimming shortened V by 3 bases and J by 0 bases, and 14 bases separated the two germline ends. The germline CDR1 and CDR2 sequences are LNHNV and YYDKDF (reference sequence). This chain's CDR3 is CATSRQSIRTTNEKLFF. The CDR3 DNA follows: TGTGCCACCAGCAGGCAATCTATCAGGACAACTAATGAAAAACTGTTTTTT.

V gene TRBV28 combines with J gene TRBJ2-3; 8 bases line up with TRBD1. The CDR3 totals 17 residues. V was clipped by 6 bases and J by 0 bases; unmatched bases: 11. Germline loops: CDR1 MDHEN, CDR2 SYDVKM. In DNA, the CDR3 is TGTGCCAGCAGCCGCACAGGGGGTTCCTTTAGCACAGATACGCAGTATTTT. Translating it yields CASSRTGGSFSTDTQYF.

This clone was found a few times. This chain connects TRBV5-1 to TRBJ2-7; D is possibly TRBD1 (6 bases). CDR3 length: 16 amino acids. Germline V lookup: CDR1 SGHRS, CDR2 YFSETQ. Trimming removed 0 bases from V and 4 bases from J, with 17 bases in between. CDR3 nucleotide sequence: TGCGCCAGCAGCTTGGTGGCAGGGGCGAAATCTTACGAGCAGTACTTC. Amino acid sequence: CASSLVAGAKSYEQYF.

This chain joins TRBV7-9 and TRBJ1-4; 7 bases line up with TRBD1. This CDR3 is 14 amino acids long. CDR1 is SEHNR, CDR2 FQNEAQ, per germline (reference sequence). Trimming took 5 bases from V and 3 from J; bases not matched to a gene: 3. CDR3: CASSPRGSNEKLFF. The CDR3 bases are TGTGCCAGCAGCCCCAGGGGGTCTAATGAAAAACTGTTTTTT.

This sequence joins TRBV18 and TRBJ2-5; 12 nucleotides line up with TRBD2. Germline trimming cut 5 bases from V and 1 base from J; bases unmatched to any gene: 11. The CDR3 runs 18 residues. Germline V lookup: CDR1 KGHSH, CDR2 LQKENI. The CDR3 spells CASSIRTSGNQPQETQYF. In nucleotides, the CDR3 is TGTGCCAGCTCAATTCGGACTAGCGGGAACCAACCCCAAGAGACCCAGTACTTC. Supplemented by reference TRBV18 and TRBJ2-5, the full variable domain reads NAGVMQNPRHLVRRRGQEARLRCSPMKGHSHVYWYRQLPEEGLKFMVYLQKENIIDESGMPKERFSAEFPKEGPSILRIQQVVRGDSAAYFCASSIRTSGNQPQETQYFGPGTRLLVL.

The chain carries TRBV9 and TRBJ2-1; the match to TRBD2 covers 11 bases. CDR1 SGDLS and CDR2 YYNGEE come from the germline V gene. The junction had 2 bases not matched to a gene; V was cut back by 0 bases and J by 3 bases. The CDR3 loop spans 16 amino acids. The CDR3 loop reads CASSVGSGRVYNEQFF. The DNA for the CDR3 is TGTGCCAGCAGCGTAGGTAGCGGGAGGGTCTACAATGAGCAGTTCTTC.

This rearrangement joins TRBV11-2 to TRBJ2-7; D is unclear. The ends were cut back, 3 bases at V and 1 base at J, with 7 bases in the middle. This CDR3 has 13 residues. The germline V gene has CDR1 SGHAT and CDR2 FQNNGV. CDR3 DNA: TGTGCCAGCAGCTTGGAGAGATCCTACGAGCAGTACTTC. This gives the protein CASSLERSYEQYF.

The CDR3 bases are TGTGCCAGCATCTCGGGGGGGCTAGCACAAGAGACCCAGTACTTC. Translation: CASISGGLAQETQYF. The V and J genes are TRBV28 and TRBJ2-5; 8 bases map to TRBD2. Per the germline V gene, CDR1 is MDHEN and CDR2 is SYDVKM. Trimming removed 7 bases from V and 2 bases from J; junction bases left unmatched: 9. The CDR3 extends over 15 amino acids.

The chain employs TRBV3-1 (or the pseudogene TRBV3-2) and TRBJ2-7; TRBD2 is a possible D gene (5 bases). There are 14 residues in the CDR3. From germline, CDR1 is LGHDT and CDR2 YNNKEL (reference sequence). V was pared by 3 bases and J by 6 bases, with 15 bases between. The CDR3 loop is CASSQRAGRVEQYF. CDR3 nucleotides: TGTGCCAGCAGCCAGAGGGCAGGACGGGTCGAGCAGTACTTC.

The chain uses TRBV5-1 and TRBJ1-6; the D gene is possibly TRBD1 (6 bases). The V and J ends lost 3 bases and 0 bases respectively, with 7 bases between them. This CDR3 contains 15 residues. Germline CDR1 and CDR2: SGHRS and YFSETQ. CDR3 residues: CASSWDISYNSPLHF. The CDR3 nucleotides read TGCGCCAGCAGCTGGGACATCTCCTATAATTCACCCCTCCACTTT.

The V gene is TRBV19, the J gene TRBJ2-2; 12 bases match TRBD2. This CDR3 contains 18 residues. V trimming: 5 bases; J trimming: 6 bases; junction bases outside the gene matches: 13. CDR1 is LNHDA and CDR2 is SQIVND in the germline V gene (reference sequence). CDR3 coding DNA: TGTGCCAGTAGTTCCCACCACCTAGCGGGAGGGCCCTCCGGGGAGCTGTTTTTT. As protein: CASSSHHLAGGPSGELFF.

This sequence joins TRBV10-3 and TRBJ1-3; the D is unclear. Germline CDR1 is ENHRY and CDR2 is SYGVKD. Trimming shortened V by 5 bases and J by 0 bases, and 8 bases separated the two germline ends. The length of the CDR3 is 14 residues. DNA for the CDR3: TGTGCCATCAGTCAGGATCTCTCTGGAAACACCATATATTTT. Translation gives CAISQDLSGNTIYF.

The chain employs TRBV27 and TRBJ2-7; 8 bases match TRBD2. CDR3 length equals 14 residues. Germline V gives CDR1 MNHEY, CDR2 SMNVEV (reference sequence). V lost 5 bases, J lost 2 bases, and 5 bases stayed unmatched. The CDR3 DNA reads TGTGCCAGCAGTCCCGGGGGGGCCACCTACGAGCAGTACTTC. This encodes CASSPGGATYEQYF.

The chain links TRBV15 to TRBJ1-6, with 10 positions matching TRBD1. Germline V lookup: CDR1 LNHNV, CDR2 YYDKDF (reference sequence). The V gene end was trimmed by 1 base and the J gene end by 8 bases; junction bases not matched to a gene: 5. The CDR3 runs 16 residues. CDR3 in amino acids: CATSRGQGADYSPLHF. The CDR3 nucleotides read TGTGCCACCAGCAGAGGACAGGGGGCTGATTATTCACCCCTCCACTTT.

DNA of the CDR3: TGCGCCAGCAGCGCGTGGACAGGGGAAGAGGAAAAACTGTTTTTT. This translates into CASSAWTGEEEKLFF. This rearrangement joins TRBV5-1 to TRBJ1-4; 9 bases map to TRBD1. CDR1 is SGHRS, CDR2 YFSETQ, per germline. Trimming removed 4 bases from V and 8 bases from J; junction bases left unmatched: 9. The CDR3 has 15 residues.

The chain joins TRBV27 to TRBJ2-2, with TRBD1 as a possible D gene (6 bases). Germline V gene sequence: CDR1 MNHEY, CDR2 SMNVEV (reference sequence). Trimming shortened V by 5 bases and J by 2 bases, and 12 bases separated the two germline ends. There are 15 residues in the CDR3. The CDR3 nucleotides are TGTGCCAGCAGTCCCCGGACAGCTAACACCGGGGAGCTGTTTTTT. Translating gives CASSPRTANTGELFF.

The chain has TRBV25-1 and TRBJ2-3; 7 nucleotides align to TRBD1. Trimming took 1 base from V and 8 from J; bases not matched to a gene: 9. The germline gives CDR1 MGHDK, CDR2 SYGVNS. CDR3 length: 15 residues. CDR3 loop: CASSEWTGLGATQYF. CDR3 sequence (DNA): TGTGCCAGCAGTGAATGGACAGGCCTCGGGGCTACGCAGTATTTT.

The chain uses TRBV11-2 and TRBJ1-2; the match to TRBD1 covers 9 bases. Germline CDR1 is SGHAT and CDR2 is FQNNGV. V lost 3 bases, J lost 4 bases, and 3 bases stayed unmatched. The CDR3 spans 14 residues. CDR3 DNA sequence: TGTGCCAGCAGCTTGGGACAGGGTGGCTATGGCTACACCTTC. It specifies CASSLGQGGYGYTF.

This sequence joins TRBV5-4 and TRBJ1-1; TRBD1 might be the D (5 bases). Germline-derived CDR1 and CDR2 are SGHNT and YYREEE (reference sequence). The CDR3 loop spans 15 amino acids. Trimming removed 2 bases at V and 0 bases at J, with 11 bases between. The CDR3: CASSLPQALNTEAFF. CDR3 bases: TGTGCCAGCAGCTTACCACAGGCTCTGAACACTGAAGCTTTCTTT.